This T cell receptor (beta chain) was retrieved from a study of cytomegalovirus exposure and HLA in healthy donors. The study, taken as a whole, reports: Some TCR beta chains (about 180 of them) were listed as cytomegalovirus-associated. According to a subsequent analysis, TCR clusters from the first cohort were inclined to appear together in the roughly 120 validation repertoires.

TCRdb keeps only in-frame clones here, not all; method: immunoSEQ multiplex PCR. The sample yields about 170,000 clones, 75% to 90% seen once. Worth noting for this clone: Antigen unknown.

The CDR3 loop spans 13 amino acids. Germline V lookup: CDR1 MNHEY, CDR2 SVGAGI. The V and J ends lost 7 bases and 8 bases respectively, with 14 bases between them. The sample taken for sequencing was PBMCs. The genes are TRBV6-5 and TRBJ1-4; D is perhaps TRBD1 (5 bases). The TCR was taken from a woman aged 18 to 35 in good health and CMV-seronegative. CDR3 bases: TGTGCCAGCACGACGGGGGTTCGGGAAAAACTGTTTTTT. Translation: CASTTGVREKLFF.